Given below is one TCR beta chain in context. Its antigen is unknown. TCRdb's table, derived via immunoSEQ multiplex PCR, lists solely in-frame clones and lacks some. The sample shows under 150,000 clones, around 85% of them seen only once. The data derive from a study of T cell responses to AZD1222 COVID-19 vaccine. V lost 3 bases and J lost 10, with 7 bases in between. The CDR3 has 11 residues. Study results and caveats: Spike was spanned by vaccine-associated CD4 TCRs, which were dominant at 160-218 and 743-854. The number of AZD1222 recipients seropositive at baseline was only five or six.

The source is an adult in good health. V usage is TRBV12-3 or TRBV12-4 and J usage is TRBJ2-1; D is unclear. The sample here was peripheral blood, taken on day 0 of AZD1222 vaccination. In DNA, the CDR3 is TGTGCCAGCAGTTTCCACCGGGAGCAGTTCTTC. It is translated as CASSFHREQFF.